A selection of T cell receptor beta chains follows, all from one sample in a study of graft-versus-host responses after intestinal transplantation. Assay used: immunoSEQ multiplex PCR; TCRdb lists only in-frame clones, some missing. The sample lists some 10,000 clones, under 40% seen once, with around 1.8% in the top ten. Specimen: alloreactive CD4+ T cells from a mixed lymphocyte reaction culture, collected before transplantation. The receptor set was obtained from a human patient who was an organ donor for intestinal transplantation. CDR3s include the opening cysteine and the closing phenylalanine or tryptophan. Each record gives: J gene, V gene, D gene, clone size, CDR3 DNA, CDR3 protein. D genes are given only for firm matches. The size entry is marked missing in some rows and otherwise reads once, few, many or a size class.

j_call: TRBJ2-2; v_call: TRBV6-1; d_call: .; clone_size: .; cdr3_nt: TGTGCCAGCAGCTATGGACTTAAAAACACCGGGGAGCTGTTTTTT; cdr3_aa: CASSYGLKNTGELFF
j_call: TRBJ2-7; v_call: TRBV27; d_call: TRBD2; clone_size: .; cdr3_nt: TGTGCCAGCAGTCTTATAGCGGGGGTAGGCGAGCAGTACTTC; cdr3_aa: CASSLIAGVGEQYF
j_call: TRBJ2-7; v_call: TRBV9; d_call: TRBD1; clone_size: few; cdr3_nt: TGTGCCAGCAGCGTATCCCTGGGGCCGGGACAGGGCTCCTACGAGCAGTACTTC; cdr3_aa: CASSVSLGPGQGSYEQYF
j_call: TRBJ1-2; v_call: TRBV15; d_call: TRBD1; clone_size: .; cdr3_nt: TGTGCCACCAGCAGAGATCTGGACAGGGGGGATGGCTACACCTTC; cdr3_aa: CATSRDLDRGDGYTF
j_call: TRBJ2-5; v_call: TRBV5-1; d_call: TRBD1; clone_size: .; cdr3_nt: TGCGCCAGCAGCTTGGGCGCCGGGACAGGATTAGAGACCCAGTACTTC; cdr3_aa: CASSLGAGTGLETQYF
j_call: TRBJ1-2; v_call: TRBV6-6; d_call: TRBD1; clone_size: .; cdr3_nt: TGTGCCAGCAGCTACAGGACAGGGGGCCTAGGTGGCTACACCTTC; cdr3_aa: CASSYRTGGLGGYTF
j_call: TRBJ2-3; v_call: TRBV4-3; d_call: TRBD2; clone_size: .; cdr3_nt: TGCGCCAGCAGCCGGGGGGGTTCAGATACGCAGTATTTT; cdr3_aa: CASSRGGSDTQYF
j_call: TRBJ2-7; v_call: TRBV21-1; d_call: .; clone_size: .; cdr3_nt: TGTGCCAGCACACTGAGACTAGCGGGGGCCTACGAGCAGTACTTC; cdr3_aa: CASTLRLAGAYEQYF
j_call: TRBJ2-1; v_call: TRBV4-2; d_call: .; clone_size: few; cdr3_nt: TGTGCCAGCCGATCAGACCGGGACTCCACATACAATGAGCAGTTCTTC; cdr3_aa: CASRSDRDSTYNEQFF
j_call: TRBJ2-3; v_call: TRBV4-3; d_call: .; clone_size: .; cdr3_nt: TGCGCCAGCAGCCAGCGGGGCACAGATACGCAGTATTTT; cdr3_aa: CASSQRGTDTQYF
j_call: TRBJ1-6; v_call: TRBV2; d_call: .; clone_size: .; cdr3_nt: TGTGCCAGCAGCTCCAGGGCCTATAATTCACCCCTCCACTTT; cdr3_aa: CASSSRAYNSPLHF
j_call: TRBJ2-1; v_call: TRBV4-3; d_call: .; clone_size: once; cdr3_nt: TGCGCCAGCAGCCAAGATCTGTGGGGGGGCCGGAATGAGCAGTTCTTC; cdr3_aa: CASSQDLWGGRNEQFF
j_call: TRBJ2-1; v_call: TRBV19; d_call: TRBD2; clone_size: .; cdr3_nt: TGTGCCAGTAGTAGGCGACTAGCGGGGACCTACAATGAGCAGTTCTTC; cdr3_aa: CASSRRLAGTYNEQFF
j_call: TRBJ1-1; v_call: TRBV4-2; d_call: .; clone_size: .; cdr3_nt: TGTGCCAGCAGCTCCACTACCGGAGGAGGCGTGGGGATGAACACTGAAGCTTTCTTT; cdr3_aa: CASSSTTGGGVGMNTEAFF
j_call: TRBJ1-3; v_call: TRBV19; d_call: .; clone_size: .; cdr3_nt: TGTGCCAGTAGTCGTGACAGGAGCTCTGGAAACACCATATATTTT; cdr3_aa: CASSRDRSSGNTIYF
j_call: TRBJ1-6; v_call: TRBV27; d_call: TRBD1; clone_size: .; cdr3_nt: TGTGCCAGCAGTTCCTCGAGGGGGCACAATTCACCCCTCCACTTT; cdr3_aa: CASSSSRGHNSPLHF
j_call: TRBJ1-2; v_call: TRBV5-6; d_call: TRBD1; clone_size: medium-sized; cdr3_nt: TGTGCCAGCAGCCGACCCGACAGGGCCTATGGCTACACCTTC; cdr3_aa: CASSRPDRAYGYTF
j_call: TRBJ2-6; v_call: TRBV29-1; d_call: .; clone_size: few; cdr3_nt: TGCAGCCCCTACCCCGTCTGGGCCAACGTCCTGACTTTC; cdr3_aa: CSPYPVWANVLTF
j_call: TRBJ1-4; v_call: TRBV6-6; d_call: .; clone_size: few; cdr3_nt: TGTGCCAGCAGTTACTCGGGGCGCGCTAATGAAAAACTGTTTTTT; cdr3_aa: CASSYSGRANEKLFF
j_call: TRBJ1-1; v_call: TRBV9; d_call: TRBD1; clone_size: .; cdr3_nt: TGTGCCAGCAGCGGACAGGGGGCCATGAACACTGAAGCTTTCTTT; cdr3_aa: CASSGQGAMNTEAFF
j_call: TRBJ1-5; v_call: TRBV7-3; d_call: .; clone_size: .; cdr3_nt: TGTGCCAGCAGCTTAGAGCCCAATCAGCCCCAGCATTTT; cdr3_aa: CASSLEPNQPQHF
j_call: TRBJ2-7; v_call: TRBV19; d_call: TRBD1; clone_size: .; cdr3_nt: TGTGCCAGTAGTAGAAGACAGGGGGCCCCCTACGAGCAGTACTTC; cdr3_aa: CASSRRQGAPYEQYF
j_call: TRBJ1-4; v_call: TRBV7-2; d_call: .; clone_size: few; cdr3_nt: TGTGCCAGCAGCTCAGGGGTGGTTAAAGAAAAACTGTTTTTT; cdr3_aa: CASSSGVVKEKLFF
j_call: TRBJ2-1; v_call: TRBV19; d_call: TRBD1; clone_size: .; cdr3_nt: TGTGCCAGTAGTATCCGGGACAGGGACGTCAATGAGCAGTTCTTC; cdr3_aa: CASSIRDRDVNEQFF
j_call: TRBJ2-7; v_call: TRBV5-1; d_call: .; clone_size: .; cdr3_nt: TGCGCCAGCAGCTCCCTGTTAACCTACGAGCAGTACTTC; cdr3_aa: CASSSLLTYEQYF
j_call: TRBJ2-7; v_call: TRBV6-6; d_call: TRBD1; clone_size: .; cdr3_nt: TGTGCCAGCAGTCCTCCGGGACAGCTGACCTACGAGCAGTACTTC; cdr3_aa: CASSPPGQLTYEQYF
j_call: TRBJ1-1; v_call: TRBV7-6; d_call: TRBD1; clone_size: few; cdr3_nt: TGTGCCAGCAGCTTAGCGGGACAGGGGAAGAACACTGAAGCTTTCTTT; cdr3_aa: CASSLAGQGKNTEAFF
j_call: TRBJ1-5; v_call: TRBV19; d_call: .; clone_size: few; cdr3_nt: TGTGCCAGTGGGAGGGAGCCCCAGCATTTT; cdr3_aa: CASGREPQHF
j_call: TRBJ2-2; v_call: TRBV19; d_call: TRBD2; clone_size: .; cdr3_nt: TGTGCCAGTAGTTTTCTAGCGGCAAGCACCGGGGAGCTGTTTTTT; cdr3_aa: CASSFLAASTGELFF
j_call: TRBJ1-1; v_call: TRBV18; d_call: .; clone_size: .; cdr3_nt: TGTGCCAGCTCACCAGGGCAGGTCGTTGAAGCTTTCTTT; cdr3_aa: CASSPGQVVEAFF
j_call: TRBJ1-1; v_call: TRBV19; d_call: TRBD1; clone_size: .; cdr3_nt: TGTGCCAGCCGGACAGGGGGCAGAACCGAAGCTTTCTTT; cdr3_aa: CASRTGGRTEAFF
j_call: TRBJ2-2; v_call: TRBV4-1; d_call: .; clone_size: .; cdr3_nt: TGCGCCAGCAGCCAACGGGACACCGCGAACACCGGGGAGCTGTTTTTT; cdr3_aa: CASSQRDTANTGELFF
j_call: TRBJ2-5; v_call: TRBV19; d_call: TRBD2; clone_size: few; cdr3_nt: TGTGCCAGTAGTATAACTAGCGGGGGCGGGGAGACCCAGTACTTC; cdr3_aa: CASSITSGGGETQYF
j_call: TRBJ2-5; v_call: TRBV4-1; d_call: TRBD2; clone_size: few; cdr3_nt: TGCGCCAGCAGCCAGTCCGGACTAGCGGGGGGGAGCTGGGAGACCCAGTACTTC; cdr3_aa: CASSQSGLAGGSWETQYF
j_call: TRBJ2-5; v_call: TRBV27; d_call: .; clone_size: few; cdr3_nt: TGTGCCAGCAGTTTATCGAACAGTGGGGAGACCCAGTACTTC; cdr3_aa: CASSLSNSGETQYF
j_call: TRBJ1-5; v_call: TRBV6-5; d_call: .; clone_size: .; cdr3_nt: TGTGCCAGCAGGCCGGCGGGGGGGTTCAATCAGCCCCAGCATTTT; cdr3_aa: CASRPAGGFNQPQHF